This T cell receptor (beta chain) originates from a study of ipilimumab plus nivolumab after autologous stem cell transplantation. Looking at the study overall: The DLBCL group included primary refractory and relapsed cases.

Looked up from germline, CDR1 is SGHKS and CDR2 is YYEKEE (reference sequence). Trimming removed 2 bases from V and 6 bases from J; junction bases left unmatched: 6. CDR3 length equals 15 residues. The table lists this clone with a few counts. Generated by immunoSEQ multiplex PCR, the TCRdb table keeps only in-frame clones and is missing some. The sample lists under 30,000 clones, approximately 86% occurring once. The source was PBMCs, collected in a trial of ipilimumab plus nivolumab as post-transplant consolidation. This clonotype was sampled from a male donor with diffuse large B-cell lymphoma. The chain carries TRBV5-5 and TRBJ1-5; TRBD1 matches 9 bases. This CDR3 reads CASSFGQGIGQPQHF. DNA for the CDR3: TGTGCCAGCAGCTTCGGACAGGGGATAGGTCAGCCCCAGCATTTT. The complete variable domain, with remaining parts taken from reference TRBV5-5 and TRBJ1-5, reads DAGVTQSPTHLIKTRGQQVTLRCSPISGHKSVSWYQQVLGQGPQFIFQYYEKEERGRGNFPDRFSARQFPNYSSELNVNALLLGDSALYLCASSFGQGIGQPQHFGDGTRLSIL.